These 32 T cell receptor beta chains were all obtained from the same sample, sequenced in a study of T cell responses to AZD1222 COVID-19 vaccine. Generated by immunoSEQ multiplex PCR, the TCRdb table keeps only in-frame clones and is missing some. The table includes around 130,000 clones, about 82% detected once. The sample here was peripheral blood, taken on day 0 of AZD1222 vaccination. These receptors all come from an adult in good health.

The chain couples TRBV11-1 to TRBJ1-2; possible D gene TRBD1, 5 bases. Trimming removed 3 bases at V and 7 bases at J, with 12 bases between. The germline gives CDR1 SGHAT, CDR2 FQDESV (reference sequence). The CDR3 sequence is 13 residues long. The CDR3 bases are TGTGCCAGCAGCTTGCGGAGGGACGGTGGCTACACCTTC. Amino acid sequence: CASSLRRDGGYTF.

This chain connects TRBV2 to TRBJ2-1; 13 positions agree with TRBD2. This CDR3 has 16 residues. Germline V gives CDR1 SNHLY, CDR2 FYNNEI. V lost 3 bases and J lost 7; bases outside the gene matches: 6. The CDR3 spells CASSDGLAGEVNEQFF. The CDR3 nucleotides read TGTGCCAGCAGTGACGGACTAGCGGGAGAGGTTAATGAGCAGTTCTTC.

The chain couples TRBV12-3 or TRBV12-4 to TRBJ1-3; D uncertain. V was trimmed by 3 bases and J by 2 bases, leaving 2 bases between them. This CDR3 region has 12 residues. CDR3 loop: CASSFAGNTIYF. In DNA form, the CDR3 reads TGTGCCAGCAGTTTTGCTGGAAACACCATATATTTT.

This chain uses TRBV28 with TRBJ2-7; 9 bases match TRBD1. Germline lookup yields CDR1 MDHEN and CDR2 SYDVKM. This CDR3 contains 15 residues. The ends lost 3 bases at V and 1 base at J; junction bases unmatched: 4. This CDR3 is CASSFGTGPSYEQYF. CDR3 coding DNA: TGTGCCAGCAGTTTCGGGACAGGGCCATCCTACGAGCAGTACTTC.

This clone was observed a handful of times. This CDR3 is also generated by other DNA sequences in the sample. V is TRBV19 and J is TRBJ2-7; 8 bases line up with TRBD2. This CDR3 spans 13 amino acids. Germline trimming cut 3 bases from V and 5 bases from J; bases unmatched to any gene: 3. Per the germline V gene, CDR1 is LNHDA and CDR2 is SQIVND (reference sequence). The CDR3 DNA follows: TGTGCCAGTAGTATCCGCGGGGGGCACGAGCAGTACTTC. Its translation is CASSIRGGHEQYF.

Written as DNA, the CDR3 is TGTGCCAGCGACCCGAGGGGCAACCAAGAGACCCAGTACTTC. It specifies CASDPRGNQETQYF. The J gene is TRBJ2-5, the V gene TRBV7-2; D may be TRBD1 or TRBD2 (5 bases each). Trimming cost V 8 bases and J 0 bases, with 13 bases left between them. The CDR3 is made up of 14 amino acids. The germline gives CDR1 SGHTA, CDR2 FQGNSA.

The CDR3 is CASSYRGLNTEAFF. The CDR3, as DNA: TGTGCCAGCAGTTACAGGGGGCTCAACACTGAAGCTTTCTTT. V is TRBV6-5 and J is TRBJ1-1, with 7 bases identical to TRBD1. The V gene's germline CDR1 is MNHEY and CDR2 SVGAGI. V dropped 2 bases and J dropped 2; count of bases not matched to a gene: 2. This CDR3 has 14 amino acids.

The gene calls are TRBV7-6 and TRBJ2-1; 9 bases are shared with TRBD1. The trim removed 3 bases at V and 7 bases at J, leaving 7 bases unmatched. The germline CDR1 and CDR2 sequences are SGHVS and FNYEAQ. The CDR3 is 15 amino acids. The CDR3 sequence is CASSFKGQGNNEQFF. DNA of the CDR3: TGTGCCAGCAGCTTTAAGGGACAGGGTAATAATGAGCAGTTCTTC.

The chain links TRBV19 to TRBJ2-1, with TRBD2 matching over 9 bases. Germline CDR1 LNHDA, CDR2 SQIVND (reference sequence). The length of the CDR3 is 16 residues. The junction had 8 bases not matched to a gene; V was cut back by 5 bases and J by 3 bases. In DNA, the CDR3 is TGTGCCAGTAGTGGCCTCTTAGCGGGAGTCTACAATGAGCAGTTCTTC. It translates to CASSGLLAGVYNEQFF.

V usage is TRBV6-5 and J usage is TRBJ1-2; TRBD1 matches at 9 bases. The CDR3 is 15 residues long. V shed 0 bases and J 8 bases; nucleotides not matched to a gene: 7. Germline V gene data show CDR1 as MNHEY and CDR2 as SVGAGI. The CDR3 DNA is TGTGCCAGCAGTTACTCCAAGACAGGACAGGGGGGCTACACCTTC. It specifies CASSYSKTGQGGYTF.

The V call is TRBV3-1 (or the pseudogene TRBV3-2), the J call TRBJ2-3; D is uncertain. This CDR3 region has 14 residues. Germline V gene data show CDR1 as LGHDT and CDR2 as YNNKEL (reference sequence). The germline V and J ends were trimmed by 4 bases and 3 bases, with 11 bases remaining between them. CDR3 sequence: CASSPLVGTDTQYF. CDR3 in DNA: TGTGCCAGCAGCCCCCTCGTAGGGACAGATACGCAGTATTTT.

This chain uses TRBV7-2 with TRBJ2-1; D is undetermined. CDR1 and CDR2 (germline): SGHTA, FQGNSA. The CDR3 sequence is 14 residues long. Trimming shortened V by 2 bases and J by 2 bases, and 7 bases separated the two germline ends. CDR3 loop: CASSLPITYNEQFF. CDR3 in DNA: TGTGCCAGCAGCTTACCTATAACCTACAATGAGCAGTTCTTC.

The CDR3 bases are TGTGCCAGCAGTTTATATGGGACTAACTCCTACGAGCAGTACTTC. Protein: CASSLYGTNSYEQYF. This chain connects TRBV27 to TRBJ2-7; TRBD2 matches at 7 bases. V dropped 1 base and J dropped 0; count of bases not matched to a gene: 3. CDR1 is MNHEY and CDR2 is SMNVEV in the germline V gene (reference sequence). The CDR3 covers 15 residues.

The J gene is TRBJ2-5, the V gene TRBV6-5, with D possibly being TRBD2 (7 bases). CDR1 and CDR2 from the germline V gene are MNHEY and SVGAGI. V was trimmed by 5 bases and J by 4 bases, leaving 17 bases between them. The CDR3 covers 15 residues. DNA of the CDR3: TGTGCCAGCAGTCTCGCGGGGGCCGGGGGAGAGACCCAGTACTTC. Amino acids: CASSLAGAGGETQYF.

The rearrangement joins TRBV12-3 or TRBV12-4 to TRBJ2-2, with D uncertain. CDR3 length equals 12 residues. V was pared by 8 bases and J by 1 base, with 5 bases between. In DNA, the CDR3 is TGTGCCAGCTCTAGGAACACCGGGGAGCTGTTTTTT. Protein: CASSRNTGELFF.

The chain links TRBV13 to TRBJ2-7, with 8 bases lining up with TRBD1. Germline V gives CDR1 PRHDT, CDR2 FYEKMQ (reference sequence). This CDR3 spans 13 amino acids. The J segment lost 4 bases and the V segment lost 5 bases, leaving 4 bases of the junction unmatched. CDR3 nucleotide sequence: TGTGCCAGCAGCCAAACAGGGGGATACGAGCAGTACTTC. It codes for CASSQTGGYEQYF.

The CDR3, as DNA: TGTGCCAGCAGCTTAGTTTCAACAGGGGGCGGGAACACTGAAGCTTTCTTT. Translating gives CASSLVSTGGGNTEAFF. This chain joins TRBV7-6 and TRBJ1-1; 9 bases align to TRBD1. The CDR3 has 17 amino acids. The V and J ends lost 1 base and 1 base, in that order; junction bases with no gene match: 7. CDR1 and CDR2 (germline): SGHVS, FNYEAQ.

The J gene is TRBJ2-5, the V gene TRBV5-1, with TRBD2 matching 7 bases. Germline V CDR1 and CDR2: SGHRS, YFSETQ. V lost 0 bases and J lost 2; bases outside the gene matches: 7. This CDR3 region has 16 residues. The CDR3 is CASSLGLAALQETQYF. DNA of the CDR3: TGCGCCAGCAGCTTGGGTCTAGCGGCGCTGCAAGAGACCCAGTACTTC.

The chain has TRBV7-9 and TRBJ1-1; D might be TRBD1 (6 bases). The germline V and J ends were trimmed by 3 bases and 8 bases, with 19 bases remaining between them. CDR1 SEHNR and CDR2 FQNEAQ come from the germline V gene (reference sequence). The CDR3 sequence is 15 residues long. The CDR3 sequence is CASSFLQGTRVEAFF. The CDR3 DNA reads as TGTGCCAGCAGCTTCTTGCAGGGGACACGTGTAGAAGCTTTCTTT.

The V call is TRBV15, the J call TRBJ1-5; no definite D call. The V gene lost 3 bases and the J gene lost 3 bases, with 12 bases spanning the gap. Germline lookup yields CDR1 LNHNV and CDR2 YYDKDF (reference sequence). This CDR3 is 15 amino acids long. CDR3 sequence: CATSSGVRVNQPQHF. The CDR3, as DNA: TGTGCCACCAGCAGTGGGGTTAGAGTCAATCAGCCCCAGCATTTT.

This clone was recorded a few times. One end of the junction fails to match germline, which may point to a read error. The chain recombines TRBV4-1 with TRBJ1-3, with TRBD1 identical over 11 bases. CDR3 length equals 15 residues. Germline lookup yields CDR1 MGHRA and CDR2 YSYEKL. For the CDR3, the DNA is TGCGCCAGCAGCCAGGACAGGGGGCCTGGGAACACCATATATTTT. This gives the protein CASSQDRGPGNTIYF.

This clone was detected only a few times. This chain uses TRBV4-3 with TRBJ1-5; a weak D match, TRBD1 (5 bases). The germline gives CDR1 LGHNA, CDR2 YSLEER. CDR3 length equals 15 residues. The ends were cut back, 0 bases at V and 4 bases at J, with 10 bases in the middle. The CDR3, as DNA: TGCGCCAGCAGCCAAGATCGGGGCCCTAATCAGCCCCAGCATTTT. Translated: CASSQDRGPNQPQHF.

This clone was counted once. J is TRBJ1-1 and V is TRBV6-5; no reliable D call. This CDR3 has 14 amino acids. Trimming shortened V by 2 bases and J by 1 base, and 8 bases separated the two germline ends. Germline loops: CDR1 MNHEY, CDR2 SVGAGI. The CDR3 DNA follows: TGTGCCAGCAGTTACAACGGCAGGAACACTGAAGCTTTCTTT. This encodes CASSYNGRNTEAFF.

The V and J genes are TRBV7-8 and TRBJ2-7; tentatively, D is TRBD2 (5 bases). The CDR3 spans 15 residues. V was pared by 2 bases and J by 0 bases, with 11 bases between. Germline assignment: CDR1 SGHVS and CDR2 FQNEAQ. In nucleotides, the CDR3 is TGTGCCAGCAGCTTATCGAGCGGCGCCTCCTACGAGCAGTACTTC. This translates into CASSLSSGASYEQYF.

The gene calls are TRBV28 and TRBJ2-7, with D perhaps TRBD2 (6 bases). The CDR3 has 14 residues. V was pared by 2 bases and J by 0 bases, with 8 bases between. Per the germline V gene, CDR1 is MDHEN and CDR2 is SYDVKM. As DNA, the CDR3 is TGTGCCAGCAGTTTACGCGGGAACTCCTACGAGCAGTACTTC. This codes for CASSLRGNSYEQYF.

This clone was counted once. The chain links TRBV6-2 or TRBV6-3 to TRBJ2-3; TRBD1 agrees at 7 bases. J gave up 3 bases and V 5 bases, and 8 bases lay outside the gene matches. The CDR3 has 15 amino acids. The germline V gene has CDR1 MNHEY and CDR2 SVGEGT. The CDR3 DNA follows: TGTGCCAGCAGTGGGACAGTGAGTATAACAGATACGCAGTATTTT. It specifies CASSGTVSITDTQYF.

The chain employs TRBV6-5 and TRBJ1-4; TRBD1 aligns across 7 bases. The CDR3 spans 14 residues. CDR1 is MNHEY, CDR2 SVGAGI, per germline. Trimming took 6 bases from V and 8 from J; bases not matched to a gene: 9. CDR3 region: CASRHQGGGEKLFF. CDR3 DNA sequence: TGTGCCAGCAGACACCAGGGGGGAGGAGAAAAACTGTTTTTT.

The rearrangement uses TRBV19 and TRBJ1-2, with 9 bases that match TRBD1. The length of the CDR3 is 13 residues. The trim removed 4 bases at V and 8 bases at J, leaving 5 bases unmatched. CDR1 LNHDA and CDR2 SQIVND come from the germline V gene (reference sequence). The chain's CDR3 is CASSRTGVGGYTF. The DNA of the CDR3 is TGTGCCAGTAGTAGGACAGGGGTCGGAGGCTACACCTTC.

The CDR3 spells CASSLASRRLDTQYF. For the CDR3, the DNA is TGCGCCAGCAGCTTGGCCAGTCGCAGGTTAGATACGCAGTATTTT. The V and J genes are TRBV5-1 and TRBJ2-3; no clear D gene. The germline V gene encodes CDR1 SGHRS and CDR2 YFSETQ. The CDR3 length is 15 residues. V was clipped by 0 bases and J by 5 bases, with 13 bases between them. Variable domain in full (rest from reference TRBV5-1 and TRBJ2-3): KAGVTQTPRYLIKTRGQQVTLSCSPISGHRSVSWYQQTPGQGLQFLFEYFSETQRNKGNFPGRFSGRQFSNSRSEMNVSTLELGDSALYLCASSLASRRLDTQYFGPGTRLTVL.

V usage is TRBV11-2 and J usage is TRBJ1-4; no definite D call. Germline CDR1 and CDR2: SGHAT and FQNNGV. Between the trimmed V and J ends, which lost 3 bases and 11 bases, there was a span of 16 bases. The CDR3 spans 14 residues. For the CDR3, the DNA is TGTGCCAGCAGCTTTAAACAGCTGGATATGAAACTGTTTTTT. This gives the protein CASSFKQLDMKLFF.

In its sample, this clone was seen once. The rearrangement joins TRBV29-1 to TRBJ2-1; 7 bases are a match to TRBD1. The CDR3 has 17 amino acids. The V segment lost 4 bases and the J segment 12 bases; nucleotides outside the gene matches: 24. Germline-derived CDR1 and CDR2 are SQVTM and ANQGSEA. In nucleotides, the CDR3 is TGCAGCGTTGGGATTACCTTACAGGGGAAAAGTAGTAGGGGGCAGTTCTTC. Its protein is CSVGITLQGKSSRGQFF.

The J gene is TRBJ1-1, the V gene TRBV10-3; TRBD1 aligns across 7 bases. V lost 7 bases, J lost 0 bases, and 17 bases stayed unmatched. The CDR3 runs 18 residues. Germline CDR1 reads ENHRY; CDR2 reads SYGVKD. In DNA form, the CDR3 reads TGTGCCATCACCCCGACAGGGCGTAATGGTTTATTGAACACTGAAGCTTTCTTT. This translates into CAITPTGRNGLLNTEAFF.